These 31 T cell receptor beta chains came from one sample sequenced in a study of T cell responses to AZD1222 COVID-19 vaccine. The data were produced by immunoSEQ multiplex PCR, yet TCRdb's version contains in-frame clones alone and is incomplete. The sample has 140,000 to 150,000 clones, under 95% seen once; the top ten hold 2.5% to 3%. The sequences come from peripheral blood, collected on day 0 of MenACWY control vaccination. Receptor source: an adult in good health.

V and J are TRBV2 and TRBJ1-2; no firm D call. Germline-derived CDR1 and CDR2 are SNHLY and FYNNEI. Between the trimmed V and J ends, which lost 10 bases and 5 bases, there was a span of 14 bases. The CDR3 extends over 12 amino acids. The CDR3 bases are TGTGCCACGGGCCTACCAGGATATGGCTACACCTTC. Translating gives CATGLPGYGYTF. Full variable domain (missing parts from reference TRBV2 and TRBJ1-2): EPEVTQTPSHQVTQMGQEVILRCVPISNHLYFYWYRQILGQKVEFLVSFYNNEISEKSEIFDDQFSVERPDGSNFTLKIRSTKLEDSAMYFCATGLPGYGYTFGSGTRLTVV.

The chain uses TRBV7-8 and TRBJ1-2; D is undetermined. Trimming shortened V by 7 bases and J by 4 bases, and 13 bases separated the two germline ends. The CDR3 has 13 amino acids. From germline, CDR1 is SGHVS and CDR2 FQNEAQ. DNA for the CDR3: TGTGCCAGCACCCCTCCGGGCGGCTATGGCTACACCTTC. The encoded protein is CASTPPGGYGYTF.

The chain has TRBV4-1 and TRBJ1-4; 8 nucleotides agree with TRBD1. Germline trimming cut 3 bases from V and 5 bases from J; bases unmatched to any gene: 5. The CDR3 sequence is 15 residues long. The germline gives CDR1 MGHRA, CDR2 YSYEKL. CDR3 loop: CASSQNRGFNEKLFF. CDR3 sequence (DNA): TGCGCCAGCAGCCAGAACAGGGGGTTCAATGAAAAACTGTTTTTT.

The rearrangement uses TRBV9 and TRBJ2-6, with 8 positions matching TRBD1. Germline CDR1 SGDLS, CDR2 YYNGEE. The V segment lost 3 bases and the J segment 2 bases; nucleotides outside the gene matches: 7. This CDR3 has 17 amino acids. Here the CDR3 reads CASSAQGASTGANVLTF. The CDR3 DNA reads TGTGCCAGCAGCGCGCAGGGGGCGTCTACTGGGGCCAACGTCCTGACTTTC. The whole variable domain, filled in from reference TRBV9 and TRBJ2-6, reads DSGVTQTPKHLITATGQRVTLRCSPRSGDLSVYWYQQSLDQGLQFLIQYYNGEERAKGNILERFSAQQFPDLHSELNLSSLELGDSALYFCASSAQGASTGANVLTFGAGSRLTVL.

V gene TRBV30 combines with J gene TRBJ2-5; D gene uncertain. The germline V and J ends were trimmed by 1 base and 3 bases, with 9 bases remaining between them. Germline CDR1 GTSNPN, CDR2 SVGIG (reference sequence). The CDR3 has 13 amino acids. CDR3 sequence: CAWSEGIEETQYF. The CDR3 DNA follows: TGTGCCTGGAGTGAAGGCATCGAAGAGACCCAGTACTTC.

The chain links TRBV7-2 to TRBJ2-7, with no clear D. V dropped 1 base and J dropped 5 bases, with 15 bases sitting between them. CDR3 length: 15 residues. The germline V gene encodes CDR1 SGHTA and CDR2 FQGNSA. The CDR3 region has the DNA TGTGCCAGCAGCTTAGGAGGTCGGTCACCAGACGAGCAGTACTTC. Encoded protein: CASSLGGRSPDEQYF.

The rearrangement joins TRBV30 to TRBJ1-2; D unclear. CDR1 GTSNPN and CDR2 SVGIG come from the germline V gene (reference sequence). This CDR3 is 12 amino acids long. Trimming took 0 bases from V and 6 from J, leaving 8 bases between them. CDR3 sequence: CAWSVQPDGYTF. Written as DNA, the CDR3 is TGTGCCTGGAGTGTACAGCCGGATGGCTACACCTTC. Together with reference TRBV30 and TRBJ1-2, the CDR3 gives the full variable domain: SQTIHQWPATLVQPVGSPLSLECTVEGTSNPNLYWYRQAAGRGLQLLFYSVGIGQISSEVPQNLSASRPQDRQFILSSKKLLLSDSGFYLCAWSVQPDGYTFGSGTRLTVV.

The chain recombines TRBV7-9 with TRBJ2-1; D unclear. There are 15 residues in the CDR3. Germline V lookup: CDR1 SEHNR, CDR2 FQNEAQ (reference sequence). The V end lost 5 bases, the J end lost 0 bases, and 11 bases lay between the germline ends. The CDR3 reads CASSLTRSSYNEQFF. CDR3 DNA sequence: TGTGCCAGCAGCCTCACCCGGAGCTCCTACAATGAGCAGTTCTTC. Together with reference TRBV7-9 and TRBJ2-1, the CDR3 gives the full variable domain: DTGVSQNPRHKITKRGQNVTFRCDPISEHNRLYWYRQTLGQGPEFLTYFQNEAQLEKSRLLSDRFSAERPKGSFSTLEIQRTEQGDSAMYLCASSLTRSSYNEQFFGPGTRLTVL.

The chain carries TRBV6-5 and TRBJ2-1; 13 bases agree with TRBD2. The CDR3 runs 15 residues. Per the germline V gene, CDR1 is MNHEY and CDR2 is SVGAGI. The V and J ends lost 5 bases and 7 bases, in that order; junction bases with no gene match: 5. The CDR3: CASSLGLAGVNEQFF. The CDR3 region has the DNA TGTGCCAGCAGTCTAGGACTAGCGGGGGTTAATGAGCAGTTCTTC.

The V and J genes are TRBV30 and TRBJ1-1; D unresolved. V shed 2 bases and J shed 5 bases, with 6 bases lying between them. This CDR3 has 11 residues. Germline loops: CDR1 GTSNPN, CDR2 SVGIG (reference sequence). The CDR3 spells CAWSRSTEAFF. CDR3 sequence (DNA): TGTGCCTGGAGTCGGAGTACTGAAGCTTTCTTT.

The rearrangement links TRBV13 to TRBJ2-4; 10 bases match TRBD1. The V gene's germline CDR1 is PRHDT and CDR2 FYEKMQ (reference sequence). Trimming at V came to 3 bases and at J to 4 bases, leaving 6 bases not matched to a gene. CDR3 length: 16 residues. The CDR3 sequence: CASSFTGTGAKNIQYF. Written as DNA, the CDR3 is TGTGCCAGCAGCTTCACCGGGACAGGGGCAAAAAACATTCAGTACTTC.

The V gene is TRBV27, the J gene TRBJ1-5; 10 nucleotides align to TRBD1. V dropped 6 bases and J dropped 5; count of bases not matched to a gene: 7. This CDR3 spans 15 amino acids. The germline V gene has CDR1 MNHEY and CDR2 SMNVEV (reference sequence). CDR3 residues: CASRVGQGFHQPQHF. The CDR3 DNA reads as TGTGCCAGCAGAGTGGGACAGGGGTTCCATCAGCCCCAGCATTTT.

V is TRBV10-3 and J is TRBJ2-7; 9 bases match TRBD2. The CDR3 spans 19 residues. J lost 1 base, V lost 0 bases, and 13 bases had no gene match. Per the germline V gene, CDR1 is ENHRY and CDR2 is SYGVKD. CDR3 residues: CAISESDPGLAGLSYEQYF. CDR3 nucleotide sequence: TGTGCCATCAGTGAGTCGGACCCCGGGCTAGCGGGATTATCCTACGAGCAGTACTTC.

The gene calls are TRBV4-1 and TRBJ1-5; 12 bases map to TRBD1. J was trimmed by 6 bases and V by 4 bases; bases with no gene match: 7. The CDR3 covers 16 residues. The V gene's germline CDR1 is MGHRA and CDR2 YSYEKL. The CDR3 spells CASSPQGQGAGQPQHF. Here the CDR3 DNA reads TGCGCCAGCAGCCCCCAGGGACAGGGGGCCGGTCAGCCCCAGCATTTT.

This rearrangement joins TRBV4-1 to TRBJ2-2; D remains unclear. Germline V lookup: CDR1 MGHRA, CDR2 YSYEKL. CDR3 length: 15 residues. V lost 1 base to trimming and J lost 4 bases, with 10 bases between them. CDR3 DNA sequence: TGCGCCAGCAGCCAAGGGGCGGAAAGCACCGGGGAGCTGTTTTTT. The encoded protein is CASSQGAESTGELFF.

The chain combines TRBV9 with TRBJ2-7; no reliable D call. V was cut by 0 bases and J by 2 bases, with 12 bases left in between. The CDR3 runs 15 residues. Germline-derived CDR1 and CDR2 are SGDLS and YYNGEE. The chain's CDR3 is CASSVEAGEAYEQYF. CDR3 DNA sequence: TGTGCCAGCAGCGTAGAGGCCGGAGAAGCCTACGAGCAGTACTTC.

The chain employs TRBV2 and TRBJ2-2; TRBD1 matches at 7 bases. V lost 8 bases to trimming and J lost 9 bases; unmatched junction nucleotides: 18. The CDR3 is 16 amino acids. Germline CDR1 SNHLY, CDR2 FYNNEI. CDR3 sequence: CASARWRTGDYRELFF. The CDR3 coding sequence is TGTGCCAGCGCTCGTTGGAGGACAGGTGACTATCGGGAGCTGTTTTTT.

V usage is TRBV19 and J usage is TRBJ1-1; D possibly corresponds to TRBD1 (5 bases). V dropped 5 bases and J dropped 1 base, with 11 bases sitting between them. Germline V gene lookup returns CDR1 LNHDA and CDR2 SQIVND (reference sequence). The CDR3 spans 14 residues. The CDR3 spells CASSRDFENTEAFF. In DNA, the CDR3 is TGTGCCAGTAGTCGGGACTTCGAGAACACTGAAGCTTTCTTT.

This chain connects TRBV24-1 to TRBJ1-5; 10 bases match TRBD1. This CDR3 is 18 amino acids long. CDR1 and CDR2 from the germline V gene are KGHDR and SFDVKD. V was clipped by 4 bases and J by 0 bases; unmatched bases: 8. CDR3 region: CATSEKTGGLYSNQPQHF. In DNA form, the CDR3 reads TGTGCCACCAGTGAGAAGACAGGGGGCCTGTATAGCAATCAGCCCCAGCATTTT.

The V gene is TRBV27, the J gene TRBJ2-7; TRBD2 aligns across 13 bases. The junction had 5 bases not matched to a gene; V was cut back by 4 bases and J by 2 bases. The CDR3 spans 16 residues. Germline assignment: CDR1 MNHEY and CDR2 SMNVEV (reference sequence). CDR3 loop: CASSSPGLAGAYEQYF. In nucleotides, the CDR3 is TGTGCCAGCAGTTCCCCTGGACTAGCGGGGGCCTACGAGCAGTACTTC.

V gene TRBV30 combines with J gene TRBJ2-7; no definite D call. The CDR3 length is 11 residues. Trimming pared 0 bases from V and 7 bases from J, leaving 7 bases between. Germline V lookup: CDR1 GTSNPN, CDR2 SVGIG (reference sequence). The CDR3, as DNA: TGTGCCTGGAGTGTAAACCGGGAGCAGTACTTC. Encoded protein: CAWSVNREQYF.

This clone was seen once. The V gene is TRBV7-3, the J gene TRBJ2-1; TRBD2 matches at 9 bases. The V segment lost 6 bases and the J segment 4 bases; nucleotides outside the gene matches: 7. Germline lookup yields CDR1 SGHTA and CDR2 FQGTGA. CDR3 length equals 15 residues. The CDR3 nucleotides read TGTGCCAGCAGTTTTAGCGGGGGCTCGTACAATGAGCAGTTCTTC. Translated: CASSFSGGSYNEQFF.

The chain carries TRBV7-8 and TRBJ1-1, with D possibly being TRBD1 (5 bases). With 2 bases removed from V and 0 bases from J, the gap between germline ends came to 10 bases. Germline CDR1 is SGHVS and CDR2 is FQNEAQ. This CDR3 comprises 15 residues. In nucleotides, the CDR3 is TGTGCCAGCAGCTTACCGTCAGGGTTGAACACTGAAGCTTTCTTT. This encodes CASSLPSGLNTEAFF.

This clone was counted between two and nine times. The V call is TRBV10-3, the J call TRBJ1-6, with D maybe TRBD1 (6 bases). This CDR3 has 15 residues. Trimming pared 7 bases from V and 7 bases from J, leaving 17 bases between. Germline V CDR1 and CDR2: ENHRY, SYGVKD. DNA for the CDR3: TGTGCCATCAAAAGGGACACCTCGAAGAATTCACCCCTCCACTTT. Protein sequence: CAIKRDTSKNSPLHF.

The chain combines TRBV19 with TRBJ2-3, with TRBD2 identical over 10 bases. V dropped 6 bases and J dropped 2; count of bases not matched to a gene: 5. There are 15 residues in the CDR3. Germline loops: CDR1 LNHDA, CDR2 SQIVND (reference sequence). The DNA of the CDR3 is TGTGCCAGTAGAAGAACTAGCGGGGCCACAGATACGCAGTATTTT. This encodes CASRRTSGATDTQYF.

The chain is built from TRBV11-2 and TRBJ2-7, with 8 bases that match TRBD1. The V gene end was trimmed by 0 bases and the J gene end by 3 bases; junction bases not matched to a gene: 1. The CDR3 runs to 14 residues. CDR1 and CDR2 from the germline V gene are SGHAT and FQNNGV. The CDR3 DNA reads as TGTGCCAGCAGCTTAGAAACAGGGGGCTACGAGCAGTACTTC. Amino acids: CASSLETGGYEQYF.

The chain uses TRBV6-1 and TRBJ2-3, with D tentatively TRBD1 (5 bases). Trimming took off 2 bases at V and 6 bases at J, with 15 bases between the two ends. This CDR3 spans 15 amino acids. The germline CDR1 and CDR2 sequences are MNHNS and SASEGT. The CDR3 bases are TGTGCCAGCAGTGAATGGCAGGGTGGAAGGGATACGCAGTATTTT. Translation gives CASSEWQGGRDTQYF.

The V and J genes are TRBV3-1 (or the pseudogene TRBV3-2) and TRBJ2-7, with 7 bases identical to TRBD1. CDR1 LGHDT and CDR2 YNNKEL come from the germline V gene (reference sequence). This CDR3 comprises 15 residues. Trimming cost V 4 bases and J 2 bases; bases outside gene matches: 8. CDR3 nucleotides: TGTGCCAGCAGCCTGCTAACCCAGGGGGCCTACGAGCAGTACTTC. Protein product: CASSLLTQGAYEQYF.

This sequence joins TRBV5-4 and TRBJ2-7, with D possibly matching TRBD2 (6 bases). Trimming shortened V by 5 bases and J by 3 bases, and 12 bases separated the two germline ends. Germline assignment: CDR1 SGHNT and CDR2 YYREEE (reference sequence). The CDR3 covers 13 residues. This CDR3 is CASRTIGGYEQYF. In DNA, the CDR3 is TGTGCCAGCAGAACAATCGGGGGCTACGAGCAGTACTTC.

The chain joins TRBV10-3 to TRBJ2-5; 10 bases align to TRBD1. Germline CDR1 and CDR2: ENHRY and SYGVKD. The CDR3 extends over 14 amino acids. The junction had 5 bases not matched to a gene; V was cut back by 6 bases and J by 4 bases. The chain's CDR3 is CAIRKGQGTETQYF. DNA for the CDR3: TGTGCCATCAGGAAGGGACAGGGGACAGAGACCCAGTACTTC.

This clone was counted once. The rearrangement uses TRBV3-1 (or the pseudogene TRBV3-2) and TRBJ1-2; the D gene is possibly TRBD1 (5 bases). V gave up 5 bases and J gave up 3 bases, with 19 bases separating them. This CDR3 has 16 residues. Germline CDR1 is LGHDT and CDR2 is YNNKEL (reference sequence). The CDR3 sequence is CASSFLPGTTDYGYTF. CDR3 coding DNA: TGTGCCAGCAGCTTTCTGCCCGGGACGACGGACTATGGCTACACCTTC.